The source of this T cell receptor beta chain is a study of neoadjuvant nivolumab and ipilimumab in lung cancer. TCRdb keeps only in-frame clones here, not all; method: immunoSEQ multiplex PCR. The table has roughly 34,000 clones, 92% seen once; the top ten hold roughly 2%. The V gene's germline CDR1 is SGHKS and CDR2 YYEKEE (reference sequence). The CDR3 spans 15 residues. Trimming removed 0 bases at V and 2 bases at J, with 12 bases between. The sample in question was peripheral blood, obtained after neoadjuvant nivolumab, alone or with ipilimumab, at or shortly before surgery. The clonotype comes from an adult with non-small cell lung cancer. The rearrangement uses TRBV5-5 and TRBJ2-7; possibly TRBD2 for D (6 bases). The CDR3 loop is CASSLDGGGAYEQYF. In nucleotides, the CDR3 is TGTGCCAGCAGCTTGGACGGTGGAGGGGCCTACGAGCAGTACTTC.